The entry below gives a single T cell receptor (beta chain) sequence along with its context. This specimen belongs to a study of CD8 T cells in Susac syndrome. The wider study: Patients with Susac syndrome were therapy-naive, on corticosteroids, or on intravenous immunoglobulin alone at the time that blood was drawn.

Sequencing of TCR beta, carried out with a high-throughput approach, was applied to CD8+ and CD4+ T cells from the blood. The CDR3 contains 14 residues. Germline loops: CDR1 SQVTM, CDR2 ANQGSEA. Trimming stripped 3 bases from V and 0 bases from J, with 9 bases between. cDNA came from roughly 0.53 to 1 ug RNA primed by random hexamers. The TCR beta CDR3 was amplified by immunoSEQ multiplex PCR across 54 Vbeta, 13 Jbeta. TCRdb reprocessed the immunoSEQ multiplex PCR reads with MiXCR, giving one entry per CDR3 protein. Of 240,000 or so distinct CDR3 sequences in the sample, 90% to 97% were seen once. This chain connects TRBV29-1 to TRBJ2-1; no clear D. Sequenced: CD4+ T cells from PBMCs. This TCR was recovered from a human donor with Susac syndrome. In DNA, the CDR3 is TGCAGCGTTGACGAGACATACTCCTACAATGAGCAGTTCTTC. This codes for CSVDETYSYNEQFF.